Following are 9 T cell receptor beta chains from one sample sequenced in a study of blood T cell repertoires in COVID-19. Sequencing was performed with immunoSEQ multiplex PCR; in TCRdb, only in-frame clones are kept and a portion is missing. The sample consists of some 59,000 clones, over 60% of them appearing once. Material: peripheral blood. These receptors were collected from a man between 25 and 39 years old with COVID-19, enrolled during active disease.

This clone came up once. The chain couples TRBV29-1 to TRBJ1-2; D gene unclear. The CDR3 runs to 11 residues. Per the germline V gene, CDR1 is SQVTM and CDR2 is ANQGSEA. Trimming stripped 1 base from V and 3 bases from J, with 3 bases between. The CDR3 spells CSVEAYYGYTF. DNA for the CDR3: TGCAGCGTTGAAGCTTACTATGGCTACACCTTC.

The rearrangement links TRBV29-1 to TRBJ2-3; 11 bases map to TRBD2. The length of the CDR3 is 13 residues. Germline V gene sequence: CDR1 SQVTM, CDR2 ANQGSEA. V lost 8 bases, J lost 4 bases, and 5 bases stayed unmatched. The CDR3 protein is CSTPGLAADTQYF. CDR3 DNA sequence: TGCAGCACCCCGGGACTAGCGGCAGATACGCAGTATTTT.

The sample holds one count of this clone. V gene TRBV19 combines with J gene TRBJ1-1, with 8 bases aligning to TRBD1. The germline V gene has CDR1 LNHDA and CDR2 SQIVND (reference sequence). The CDR3 totals 15 residues. J gave up 5 bases and V 6 bases, and 11 bases lay outside the gene matches. The CDR3 sequence is CASSPTGTGYTEAFF. The DNA of the CDR3 is TGTGCCAGTAGCCCAACCGGGACAGGTTATACTGAAGCTTTCTTT.

The chain uses TRBV28 and TRBJ2-5; 11 nucleotides match TRBD2. V lost 3 bases, J lost 7 bases, and 16 bases stayed unmatched. The CDR3 sequence is 18 residues long. Germline assignment: CDR1 MDHEN and CDR2 SYDVKM. DNA of the CDR3: TGTGCCAGCAGTTTGAGTGTGATTAGCGGGAGGGTCCTAAGGACCCAGTACTTC. It yields the protein CASSLSVISGRVLRTQYF.

J is TRBJ1-5 and V is TRBV12-3 or TRBV12-4; D is unresolved. CDR3 length equals 13 residues. The V end lost 2 bases, the J end lost 3 bases, and 5 bases lay between the germline ends. In DNA form, the CDR3 reads TGTGCCAGCAGTTTACAGGACAATCAGCCCCAGCATTTT. Translating gives CASSLQDNQPQHF.

The V call is TRBV7-6, the J call TRBJ2-7; 7 bases fit TRBD1. J lost 3 bases, V lost 6 bases, and 11 bases had no gene match. There are 15 residues in the CDR3. Germline CDR1 reads SGHVS; CDR2 reads FNYEAQ. The CDR3 DNA reads as TGTGCCAGCAGTTCCGGGACAGAAACTATCTACGAGCAGTACTTC. This codes for CASSSGTETIYEQYF.

This chain uses TRBV14 with TRBJ2-7; 7 bases match TRBD1. The length of the CDR3 is 15 residues. From germline, CDR1 is SGHDN and CDR2 FVKESK. After removal of 2 bases from V and 3 bases from J, the junction contained 7 bases not matched to a gene. The CDR3 DNA is TGTGCCAGCAGCCAAATTGAGACAGGGATCTACGAGCAGTACTTC. It yields the protein CASSQIETGIYEQYF.

The CDR3 loop is CASSPGQPTGELFF. For the CDR3, the DNA is TGTGCCAGCAGCCCCGGACAGCCGACAGGGGAGCTGTTTTTT. The rearrangement joins TRBV7-3 to TRBJ2-2, with D possibly TRBD1 on 6 matching bases. Germline loops: CDR1 SGHTA, CDR2 FQGTGA. The CDR3 totals 14 residues. V was pared by 5 bases and J by 8 bases, with 15 bases between.

The chain joins TRBV9 to TRBJ2-2; D might be TRBD2 (5 bases). CDR3 length: 15 residues. From germline, CDR1 is SGDLS and CDR2 YYNGEE. V lost 0 bases and J lost 3, with 9 bases in between. This CDR3 reads CASSVGLAHTGELFF. In nucleotides, the CDR3 is TGTGCCAGCAGCGTAGGGCTAGCCCACACCGGGGAGCTGTTTTTT. The entire variable domain, with the rest obtained from reference TRBV9 and TRBJ2-2, is as follows: DSGVTQTPKHLITATGQRVTLRCSPRSGDLSVYWYQQSLDQGLQFLIQYYNGEERAKGNILERFSAQQFPDLHSELNLSSLELGDSALYFCASSVGLAHTGELFFGEGSRLTVL.